These 8 T cell receptor beta chains were sequenced from one sample in a study of blood T cell repertoires in COVID-19. Measured with immunoSEQ multiplex PCR; TCRdb has only the in-frame clones, and not every one. The sample lists roughly 190,000 clones; about 81% were seen once. Input material: peripheral blood. These receptors originate from a woman aged 55-70 years with COVID-19, enrolled during active disease.

The chain recombines TRBV3-1 (or the pseudogene TRBV3-2) with TRBJ1-6, with D possibly matching TRBD1 (5 bases). Germline assignment: CDR1 LGHDT and CDR2 YNNKEL (reference sequence). This CDR3 contains 15 residues. The ends were cut back, 1 base at V and 4 bases at J, with 8 bases in the middle. The DNA of the CDR3 is TGTGCCAGCAGCCAAGCGTCAGGGTATAATTCACCCCTCCACTTT. This gives the protein CASSQASGYNSPLHF.

This clone has just a few counts. The chain uses TRBV7-3 and TRBJ2-3; D might be TRBD2 (5 bases). Between the trimmed V and J ends, which lost 2 bases and 6 bases, there was a span of 15 bases. CDR1 and CDR2 (germline): SGHTA, FQGTGA. The CDR3 covers 15 residues. The CDR3 loop is CASSLSASLVDTQYF. CDR3 coding DNA: TGTGCCAGCAGCTTATCGGCTAGCTTGGTGGATACGCAGTATTTT. The entire variable domain, with the rest obtained from reference TRBV7-3 and TRBJ2-3, is as follows: GAGVSQTPSNKVTEKGKYVELRCDPISGHTALYWYRQSLGQGPEFLIYFQGTGAADDSGLPNDRFFAVRPEGSVSTLKIQRTERGDSAVYLCASSLSASLVDTQYFGPGTRLTVL.

This clone was observed a handful of times. This chain uses TRBV19 with TRBJ1-1, with 7 nucleotides matching TRBD1. CDR3 length: 14 residues. V trimming: 6 bases; J trimming: 1 base; junction bases outside the gene matches: 5. Germline V lookup: CDR1 LNHDA, CDR2 SQIVND (reference sequence). This CDR3 is CASRPGQKNTEAFF. In DNA form, the CDR3 reads TGTGCCAGTAGGCCGGGACAGAAGAACACTGAAGCTTTCTTT.

The CDR3 loop is CASSFFRAPGSGNTIYF. CDR3 coding DNA: TGTGCCAGCAGCTTTTTCAGGGCCCCTGGGTCTGGAAACACCATATATTTT. The chain combines TRBV5-6 with TRBJ1-3, with D tentatively TRBD1 (5 bases). Trimming took off 2 bases at V and 1 base at J, with 16 bases between the two ends. Germline CDR1 and CDR2: SGHDT and YYEEEE. This CDR3 comprises 17 residues.

The V and J genes are TRBV7-2 and TRBJ2-7, with 8 bases aligning to TRBD1. V was pared by 2 bases and J by 3 bases, with 3 bases of the junction left unmatched. Looked up from germline, CDR1 is SGHTA and CDR2 is FQGNSA. CDR3 length equals 14 residues. CDR3 amino acids: CASSLSGGVYEQYF. CDR3 bases: TGTGCCAGCAGCTTATCAGGGGGCGTCTACGAGCAGTACTTC.

The J gene is TRBJ1-5, the V gene TRBV19; D unclear. The germline V gene encodes CDR1 LNHDA and CDR2 SQIVND (reference sequence). This CDR3 is built from 15 residues. V lost 3 bases and J 6 bases, leaving 15 bases between the germline ends. As DNA, the CDR3 is TGTGCCAGTAGTATGGTAAAATCCGCGGGTCAGCCCCAGCATTTT. Translating gives CASSMVKSAGQPQHF.

The CDR3 reads CASSPRQRGGLETQYF. DNA for the CDR3: TGTGCCAGCAGCCCCCGTCAGCGGGGGGGCCTTGAGACCCAGTACTTC. The chain joins TRBV7-2 to TRBJ2-5, with 10 bases matching TRBD2. Germline assignment: CDR1 SGHTA and CDR2 FQGNSA. The junction had 11 bases not matched to a gene; V was cut back by 5 bases and J by 5 bases. This CDR3 is 16 amino acids long.

The J gene is TRBJ2-7, the V gene TRBV12-3 or TRBV12-4, with D possibly matching TRBD1 (6 bases). The CDR3 loop spans 13 amino acids. V was cut by 6 bases and J by 2 bases, with 11 bases left in between. The CDR3 DNA sequence: TGTGCCAGCAGAGAACAGGGCACCTACGAGCAGTACTTC. Its protein is CASREQGTYEQYF.